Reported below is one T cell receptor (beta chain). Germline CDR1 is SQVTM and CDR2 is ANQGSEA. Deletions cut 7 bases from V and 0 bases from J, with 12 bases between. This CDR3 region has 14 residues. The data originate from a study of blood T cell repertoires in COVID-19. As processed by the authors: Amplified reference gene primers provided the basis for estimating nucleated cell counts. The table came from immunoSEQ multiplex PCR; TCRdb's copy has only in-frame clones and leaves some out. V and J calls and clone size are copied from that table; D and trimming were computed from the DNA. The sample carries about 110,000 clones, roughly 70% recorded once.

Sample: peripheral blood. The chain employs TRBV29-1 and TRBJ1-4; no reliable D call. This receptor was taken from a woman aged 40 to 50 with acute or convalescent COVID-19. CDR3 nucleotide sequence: TGCAGCGCCGATCTGGGAGCAACTAATGAAAAACTGTTTTTT. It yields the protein CSADLGATNEKLFF.